This entry features one TCR beta chain sequence. Germline trimming cut 0 bases from V and 6 bases from J; bases unmatched to any gene: 15. The germline gives CDR1 SGHVS, CDR2 FQNEAQ. This CDR3 spans 20 amino acids. This sample stems from a study of patients and donors after allogeneic stem cell transplantation. Using its own MiXCR run on the RT-PCR reads, TCRdb lists one record per CDR3 protein. The sample holds 70,000 or so distinct CDR3 sequences, roughly 29% seen once. This receptor was taken from a human donor who was either an allogeneic HSCT recipient or a stem cell or donor lymphocyte infusion donor (not recorded which). It is not recorded whose cells these are; they may come from a transplant donor. Sequencing input: blood, either unsorted or a sorted T cell fraction (not recorded which). J is TRBJ2-1 and V is TRBV7-8; 12 positions match TRBD2. In nucleotides, the CDR3 is TGTGCCAGCAGCTTAGCCCCCGGGGCTAGCGGGAGGGCCTCTAGCAATGAGCAGTTCTTC. This translates into CASSLAPGASGRASSNEQFF.